The rows below give T cell receptor beta chains drawn from one sample of a study of response to subunit inactivated influenza vaccine. TCRdb passed the RT-PCR reads through MiXCR, listing each CDR3 protein once. Of over 750,000 distinct CDR3 sequences listed, over 20% were seen once; the top ten hold roughly 10%. This material consisted of PBMCs from blood, taken roughly 5 days after vaccination. These receptors were obtained from a man aged 45-65 years who received an inactivated influenza vaccine. CDR3s include the opening cysteine and the closing phenylalanine or tryptophan. The D gene is left open where the match is weak. Some rows mark clone size as missing; the rest say once, few, many or name a class of expanded clone.

j_call d_call v_call clone_size cdr3_aa cdr3_nt
TRBJ2-2 - TRBV6-5 - CASRPGRGELFF TGTGCCAGCAGACCCGGACGGGGGGAGCTGTTTTTT
TRBJ2-7 - TRBV7-8 few CASSAQGQSYYEQYF TGTGCCAGCAGCGCCCAAGGCCAGAGCTACTACGAGCAGTACTTC
TRBJ2-7 TRBD1 TRBV10-3 few CATRGRVYEQYF TGTGCCACCAGGGGGAGAGTCTACGAGCAGTACTTC
TRBJ1-2 TRBD1 TRBV2 - CASRGGHRGDFYGYTF TGTGCCAGCAGGGGAGGACACAGGGGGGATTTCTATGGCTACACCTTC
TRBJ1-3 - TRBV12-3/TRBV12-4 few CASSLWGLSSGNTIYF TGTGCCAGCAGTTTATGGGGCCTGTCCTCTGGAAACACCATATATTTT
TRBJ2-1 - TRBV20-1 - CSASPRGDNEQFF TGCAGTGCTAGCCCCAGGGGCGACAATGAGCAGTTCTTC
TRBJ2-5 TRBD2 TRBV7-8 - CASSPTSGLAGVETQYF TGTGCCAGCAGCCCAACGTCGGGACTAGCGGGGGTTGAGACCCAGTACTTC
TRBJ2-1 TRBD2 TRBV29-1 many CSVGPLLAVSYNEQFF TGCAGCGTGGGACCCCTACTAGCGGTATCATACAATGAGCAGTTCTTC
TRBJ2-3 TRBD2 TRBV3-1 - CASTTPAKRGSTDTQYF TGTGCCAGCACTACACCCGCCAAGCGGGGCAGCACAGATACGCAGTATTTT
TRBJ2-5 TRBD2 TRBV20-1 few CSARDGRASQETQYF TGCAGTGCTAGAGACGGGAGGGCCTCCCAAGAGACCCAGTACTTC
TRBJ1-3 - TRBV6-5 - CASSSARAFGGNTIYF TGTGCCAGCAGTTCCGCCCGGGCTTTTGGGGGAAACACCATATATTTT
TRBJ2-3 TRBD2 TRBV29-1 - CSVGGLAGADTQYF TGCAGCGTCGGGGGGCTAGCGGGGGCAGATACGCAGTATTTT
TRBJ1-1 - TRBV21-1 - CASSDSQAPGRNTEAFF TGTGCCAGCAGCGACTCACAGGCTCCGGGGAGGAACACTGAAGCTTTCTTT
TRBJ2-7 - TRBV20-1 - CSASRSGRYEQYF TGCAGTGCTAGCCGCAGTGGGCGATACGAGCAGTACTTC
TRBJ1-2 - TRBV3-1 few CASSRGSSDGYTF TGTGCCAGCAGCCGAGGGAGTAGCGATGGCTACACCTTC
TRBJ2-7 - TRBV14 - CASSQPGGGRYEQYF TGTGCCAGCAGCCAACCGGGCGGTGGCCGATACGAGCAGTACTTC
TRBJ2-1 TRBD2 TRBV20-1 - CSARGLAGGPLDNEQFF TGCAGTGCTAGAGGACTAGCGGGAGGGCCGTTGGACAATGAGCAGTTCTTC
TRBJ1-6 - TRBV20-1 - CSARVSDSPLHF TGCAGTGCTAGAGTTTCAGATTCGCCCCTCCACTTT
TRBJ2-2 TRBD1 TRBV29-1 - CSVEDRTGSNTGELFF TGCAGCGTTGAAGATCGGACAGGTTCGAACACCGGGGAGCTGTTTTTT
TRBJ2-7 - TRBV10-3 - CAISPDRRVYEQYF TGTGCCATCAGCCCCGACAGGAGGGTCTACGAGCAGTACTTC
TRBJ2-1 - TRBV4-3 - CASSQGGASSYNEQFF TGCGCCAGCAGCCAAGGCGGGGCTAGCTCCTACAATGAGCAGTTCTTC
TRBJ2-2 TRBD1 TRBV4-3 - CASSHLPGQGNTGELFF TGCGCCAGCAGCCACTTACCGGGACAGGGGAACACCGGGGAGCTGTTTTTT
TRBJ2-7 TRBD2 TRBV5-5 few CASSFYLTSGRQYEQYF TGTGCCAGCAGCTTCTATCTTACTAGCGGGAGACAGTACGAGCAGTACTTC
TRBJ2-1 TRBD2 TRBV6-1 - CASRESGLPVDEQFF TGTGCCAGCAGGGAATCGGGACTACCAGTCGATGAGCAGTTCTTC
TRBJ2-3 - TRBV11-2 - CASSLETTALRKYF TGTGCCAGCAGCTTGGAAACTACGGCGTTAAGAAAGTATTTT
TRBJ2-1 - TRBV5-6 - CASIMGDEQFF TGTGCCAGCATCATGGGCGATGAGCAGTTCTTC
TRBJ1-2 - TRBV7-2 - CASGTRPEYGYTF TGTGCCAGCGGCACCCGGCCGGAGTATGGCTACACCTTC
TRBJ2-2 - TRBV5-4 few CASSLRGAKTGELFF TGTGCCAGCAGCTTGCGAGGGGCAAAGACCGGGGAGCTGTTTTTT
TRBJ2-7 - TRBV25-1 few CASSVGTDEQYF TGTGCCAGCAGTGTCGGAACCGACGAGCAGTACTTC
TRBJ1-1 - TRBV18 - CASSTRDGSTEAFF TGTGCCAGCTCAACCCGGGACGGGAGCACTGAAGCTTTCTTT
TRBJ2-3 - TRBV7-2 - CASSHRATDTQYF TGTGCCAGCAGCCACAGGGCCACAGATACGCAGTATTTT
TRBJ2-7 TRBD2 TRBV4-3 once CASSQVAGGIYEQYF TGCGCCAGCAGCCAAGTAGCGGGGGGGATCTACGAGCAGTACTTC
TRBJ2-3 TRBD2 TRBV10-2 few CASRVTSGGTDTQYF TGCGCCAGCAGGGTCACTAGCGGGGGCACAGATACGCAGTATTTT
TRBJ2-3 TRBD2 TRBV20-1 - CSAGGIADTQYF TGCAGTGCCGGGGGGATTGCAGATACGCAGTATTTT
TRBJ2-5 TRBD2 TRBV5-5 few CASSLGLAVETQYF TGTGCCAGCAGCTTGGGACTAGCGGTCGAGACCCAGTACTTC
TRBJ2-1 TRBD2 TRBV19 many CASSKLAGGPYNEQFF TGTGCCAGTAGTAAACTAGCGGGAGGGCCGTACAATGAGCAGTTCTTC
TRBJ2-5 TRBD1 TRBV12-3/TRBV12-4 few CASSSHDRAQETQYF TGTGCCAGCAGTTCTCATGACAGGGCCCAAGAGACCCAGTACTTC
TRBJ2-1 - TRBV6-2/TRBV6-3 - CASSYDVNEQFF TGTGCCAGCAGTTATGACGTCAATGAGCAGTTCTTC
TRBJ2-4 TRBD1 TRBV12-3/TRBV12-4 many CASSRAGGVSIQYF TGTGCCAGCAGCAGGGCAGGGGGCGTTAGCATTCAGTACTTC
TRBJ2-4 - TRBV7-9 - CASSLGQSKIQYF TGTGCCAGCAGCCTGGGGCAGTCGAAAATTCAGTACTTC
TRBJ1-4 - TRBV4-3 - CASSLAAGRNNEKLFF TGCGCCAGCAGCCTTGCCGCGGGACGGAATAATGAAAAACTGTTTTTT
TRBJ2-7 - TRBV4-1 - CASSLYFEFKGAYEQYF TGCGCCAGCAGCTTATACTTTGAGTTTAAGGGGGCCTACGAGCAGTACTTC
TRBJ2-1 - TRBV7-3 many CASSLLIGEQFF TGTGCCAGCAGCTTATTGATCGGTGAGCAGTTCTTC
TRBJ2-1 TRBD2 TRBV4-3 many CASSQSAGNNEQFF TGCGCCAGCAGCCAGTCAGCGGGGAACAATGAGCAGTTCTTC
TRBJ2-2 - TRBV3-1 many CASSRQGTGELFF TGTGCCAGCAGCCGGCAGGGCACCGGGGAGCTGTTTTTT
TRBJ2-2 - TRBV19 few CASTQNRNTGELFF TGTGCCAGTACTCAAAACAGGAACACCGGGGAGCTGTTTTTT
TRBJ2-7 TRBD1 TRBV27 few CASQGQGYEQYF TGTGCCAGCCAAGGACAGGGCTACGAGCAGTACTTC